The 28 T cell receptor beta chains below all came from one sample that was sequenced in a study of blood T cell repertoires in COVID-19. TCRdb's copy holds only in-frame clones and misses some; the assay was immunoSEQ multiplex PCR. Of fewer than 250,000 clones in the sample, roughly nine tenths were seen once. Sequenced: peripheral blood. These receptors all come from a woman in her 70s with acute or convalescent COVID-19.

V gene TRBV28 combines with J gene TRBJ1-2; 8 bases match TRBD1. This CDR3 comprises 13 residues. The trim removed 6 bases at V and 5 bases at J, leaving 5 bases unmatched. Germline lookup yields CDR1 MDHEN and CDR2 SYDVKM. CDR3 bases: TGTGCCAGCAGGTCCGGGACAGGATATGGCTACACCTTC. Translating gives CASRSGTGYGYTF.

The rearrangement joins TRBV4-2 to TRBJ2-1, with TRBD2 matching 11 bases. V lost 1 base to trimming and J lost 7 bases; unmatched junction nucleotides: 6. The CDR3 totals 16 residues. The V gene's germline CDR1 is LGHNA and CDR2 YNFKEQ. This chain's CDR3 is CASSQGWLAGGNEQFF. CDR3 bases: TGTGCCAGCAGCCAAGGATGGCTAGCGGGGGGAAATGAGCAGTTCTTC.

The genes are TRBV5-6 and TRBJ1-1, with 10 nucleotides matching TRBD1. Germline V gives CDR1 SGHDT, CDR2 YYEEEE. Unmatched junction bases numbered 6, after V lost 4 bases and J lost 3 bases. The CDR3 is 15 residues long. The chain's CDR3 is CASSTDRGRDTEAFF. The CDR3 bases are TGTGCCAGCAGCACCGACAGGGGGCGGGACACTGAAGCTTTCTTT.

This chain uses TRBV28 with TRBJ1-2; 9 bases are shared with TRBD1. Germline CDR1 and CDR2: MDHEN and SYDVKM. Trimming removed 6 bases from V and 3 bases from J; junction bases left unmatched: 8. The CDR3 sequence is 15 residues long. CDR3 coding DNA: TGTGCCAGCAGAAAACCGGGACAGGGATACTATGGCTACACCTTC. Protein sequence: CASRKPGQGYYGYTF.

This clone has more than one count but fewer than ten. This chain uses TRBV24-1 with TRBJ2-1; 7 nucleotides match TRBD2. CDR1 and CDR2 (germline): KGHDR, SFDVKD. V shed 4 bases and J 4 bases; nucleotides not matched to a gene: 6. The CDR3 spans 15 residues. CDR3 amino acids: CATSDRSGPYNEQFF. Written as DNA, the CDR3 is TGTGCCACCAGTGACCGTAGCGGGCCGTACAATGAGCAGTTCTTC.

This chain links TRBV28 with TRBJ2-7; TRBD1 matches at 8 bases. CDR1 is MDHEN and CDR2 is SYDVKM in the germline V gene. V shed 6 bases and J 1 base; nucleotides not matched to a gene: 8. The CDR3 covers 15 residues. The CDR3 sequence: CASRSSWTGSYEQYF. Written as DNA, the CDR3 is TGTGCCAGCAGATCCTCATGGACAGGGTCCTACGAGCAGTACTTC.

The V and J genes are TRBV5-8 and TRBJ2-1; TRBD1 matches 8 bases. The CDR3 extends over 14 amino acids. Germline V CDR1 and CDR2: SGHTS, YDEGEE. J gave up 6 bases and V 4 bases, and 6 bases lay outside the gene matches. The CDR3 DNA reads TGTGCCAGCAGCACCGACAGGGGTCCCAATGAGCAGTTCTTC. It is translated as CASSTDRGPNEQFF.

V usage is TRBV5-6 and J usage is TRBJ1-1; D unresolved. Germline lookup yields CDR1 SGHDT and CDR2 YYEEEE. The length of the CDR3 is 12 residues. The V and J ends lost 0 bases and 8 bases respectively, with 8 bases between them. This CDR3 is CASSLEHIEAFF. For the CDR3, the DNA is TGTGCCAGCAGCTTGGAACACATCGAAGCTTTCTTT.

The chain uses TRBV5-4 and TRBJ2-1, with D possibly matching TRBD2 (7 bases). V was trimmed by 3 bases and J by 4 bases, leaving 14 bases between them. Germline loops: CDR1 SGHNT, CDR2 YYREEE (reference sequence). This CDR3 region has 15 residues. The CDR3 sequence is CASSWDAGAYNEQFF. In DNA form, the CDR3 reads TGTGCCAGCAGCTGGGACGCGGGGGCTTACAATGAGCAGTTCTTC.

CDR3 sequence: CASSLGGPNEQFF. In nucleotides, the CDR3 is TGTGCCAGCAGCTTAGGGGGGCCCAATGAGCAGTTCTTC. The chain combines TRBV11-3 with TRBJ2-1; D is perhaps TRBD1 (6 bases). Germline CDR1 SGHNT, CDR2 YENEEA. The CDR3 runs 13 residues. Deletions cut 1 base from V and 6 bases from J, with 7 bases between.

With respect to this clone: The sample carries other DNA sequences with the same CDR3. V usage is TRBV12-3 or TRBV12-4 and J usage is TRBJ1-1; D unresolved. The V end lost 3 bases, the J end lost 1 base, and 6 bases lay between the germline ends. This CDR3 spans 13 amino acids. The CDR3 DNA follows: TGTGCCAGCAGTTTGCGTCAGAACACTGAAGCTTTCTTT. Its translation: CASSLRQNTEAFF.

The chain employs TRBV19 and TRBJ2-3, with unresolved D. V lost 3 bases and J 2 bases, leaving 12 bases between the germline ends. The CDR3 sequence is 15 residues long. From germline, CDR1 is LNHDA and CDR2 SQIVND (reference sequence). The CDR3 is CASSIGVGLTDTQYF. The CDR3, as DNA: TGTGCCAGTAGTATTGGAGTCGGCCTCACAGATACGCAGTATTTT.

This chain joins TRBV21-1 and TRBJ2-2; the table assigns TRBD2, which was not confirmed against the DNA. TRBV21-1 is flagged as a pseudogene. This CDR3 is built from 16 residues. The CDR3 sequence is CASSKRSSGPTGELFF. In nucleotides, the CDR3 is TGTGCCAGCAGCAAAAGGAGTAGCGGGCCAACCGGGGAGCTGTTTTTT.

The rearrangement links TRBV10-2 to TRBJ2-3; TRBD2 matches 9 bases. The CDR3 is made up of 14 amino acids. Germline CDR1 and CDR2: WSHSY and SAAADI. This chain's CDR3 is CGLSGGGGADTQYF. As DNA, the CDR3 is TGCGGCCTATCCGGCGGGGGGGGTGCAGATACGCAGTATTTT.

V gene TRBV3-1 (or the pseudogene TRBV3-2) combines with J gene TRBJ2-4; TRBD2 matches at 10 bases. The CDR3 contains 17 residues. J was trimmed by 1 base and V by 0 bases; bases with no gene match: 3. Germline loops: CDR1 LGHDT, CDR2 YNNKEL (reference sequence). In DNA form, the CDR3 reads TGTGCCAGCAGCCAAGATCTTAGCGGGGGGGCCAAAAACATTCAGTACTTC. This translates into CASSQDLSGGAKNIQYF.

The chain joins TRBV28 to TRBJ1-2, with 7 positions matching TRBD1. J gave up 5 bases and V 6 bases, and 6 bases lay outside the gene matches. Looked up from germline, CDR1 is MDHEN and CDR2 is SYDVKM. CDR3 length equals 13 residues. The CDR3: CASRPGQIYGYTF. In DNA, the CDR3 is TGTGCCAGCAGACCGGGACAGATTTATGGCTACACCTTC.

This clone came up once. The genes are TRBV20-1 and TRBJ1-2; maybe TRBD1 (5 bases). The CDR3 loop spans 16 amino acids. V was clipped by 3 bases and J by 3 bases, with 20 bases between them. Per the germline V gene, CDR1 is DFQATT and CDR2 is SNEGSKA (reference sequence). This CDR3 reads CSASAISGLTYYGYTF. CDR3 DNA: TGCAGTGCTAGTGCTATTTCGGGACTAACATACTATGGCTACACCTTC.

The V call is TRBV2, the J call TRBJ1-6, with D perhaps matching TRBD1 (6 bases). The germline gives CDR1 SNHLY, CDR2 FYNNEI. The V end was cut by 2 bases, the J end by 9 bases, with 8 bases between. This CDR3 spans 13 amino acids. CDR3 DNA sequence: TGTGCCAGCAGTGAAAGGGGGACTTCACCCCTCCACTTT. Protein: CASSERGTSPLHF.

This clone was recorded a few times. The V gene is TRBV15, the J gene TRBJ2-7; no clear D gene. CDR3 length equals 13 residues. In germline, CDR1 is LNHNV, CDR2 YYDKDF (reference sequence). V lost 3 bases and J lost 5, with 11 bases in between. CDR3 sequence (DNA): TGTGCCACCAGCAGTACGCTGGGCCACGAGCAGTACTTC. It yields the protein CATSSTLGHEQYF.

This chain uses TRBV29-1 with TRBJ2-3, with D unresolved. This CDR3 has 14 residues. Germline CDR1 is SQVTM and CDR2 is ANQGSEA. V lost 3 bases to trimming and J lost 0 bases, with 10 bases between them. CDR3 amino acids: CSVDGQLSTDTQYF. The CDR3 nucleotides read TGCAGCGTTGATGGGCAGCTTAGCACAGATACGCAGTATTTT.

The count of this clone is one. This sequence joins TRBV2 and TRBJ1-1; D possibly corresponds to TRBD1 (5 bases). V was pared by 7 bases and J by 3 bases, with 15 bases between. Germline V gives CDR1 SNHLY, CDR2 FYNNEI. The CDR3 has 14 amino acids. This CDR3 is CASTGPRGDTEAFF. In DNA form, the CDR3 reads TGTGCCAGCACCGGGCCGCGGGGGGACACTGAAGCTTTCTTT. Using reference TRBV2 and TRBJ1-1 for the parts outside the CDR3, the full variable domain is EPEVTQTPSHQVTQMGQEVILRCVPISNHLYFYWYRQILGQKVEFLVSFYNNEISEKSEIFDDQFSVERPDGSNFTLKIRSTKLEDSAMYFCASTGPRGDTEAFFGQGTRLTVV.

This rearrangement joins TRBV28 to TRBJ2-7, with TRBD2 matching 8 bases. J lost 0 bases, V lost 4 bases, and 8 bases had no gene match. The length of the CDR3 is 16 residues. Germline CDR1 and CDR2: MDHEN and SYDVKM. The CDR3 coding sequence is TGTGCCAGCAGTTCCCTCCGGGAGGGTGCCTCCTACGAGCAGTACTTC. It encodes CASSSLREGASYEQYF.

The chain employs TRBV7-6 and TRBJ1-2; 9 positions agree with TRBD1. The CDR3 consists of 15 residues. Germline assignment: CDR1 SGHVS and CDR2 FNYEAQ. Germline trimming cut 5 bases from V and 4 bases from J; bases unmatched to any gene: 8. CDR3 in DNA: TGTGCCAGCAGCCTTCAACCGGGACAGGGCTATGGCTACACCTTC. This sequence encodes CASSLQPGQGYGYTF.

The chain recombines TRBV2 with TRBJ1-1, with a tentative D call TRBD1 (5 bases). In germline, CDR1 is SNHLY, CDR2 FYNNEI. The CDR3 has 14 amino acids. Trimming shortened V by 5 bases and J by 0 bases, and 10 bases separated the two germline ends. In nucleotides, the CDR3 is TGTGCCAGCAGTATGACAGATTTGAACACTGAAGCTTTCTTT. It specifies CASSMTDLNTEAFF.

This chain's CDR3 is CASSIRQGNSPLHF. In DNA, the CDR3 is TGTGCCAGTAGTATACGACAGGGAAATTCACCCCTCCACTTT. V and J are TRBV19 and TRBJ1-6; TRBD1 matches at 7 bases. The CDR3 spans 14 residues. Germline CDR1 and CDR2: LNHDA and SQIVND (reference sequence). After removal of 2 bases from V and 7 bases from J, the junction contained 2 bases not matched to a gene.

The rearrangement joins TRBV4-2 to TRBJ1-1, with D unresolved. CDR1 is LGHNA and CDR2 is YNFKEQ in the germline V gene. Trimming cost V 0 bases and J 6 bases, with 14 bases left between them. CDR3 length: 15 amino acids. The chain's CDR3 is CASSQDRDRVPEAFF. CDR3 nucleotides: TGTGCCAGCAGCCAAGATCGAGATCGGGTGCCTGAAGCTTTCTTT.

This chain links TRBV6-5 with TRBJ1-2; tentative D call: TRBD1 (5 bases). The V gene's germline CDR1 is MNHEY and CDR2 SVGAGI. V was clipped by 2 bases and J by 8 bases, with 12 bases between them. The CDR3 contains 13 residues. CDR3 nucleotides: TGTGCCAGCAGTTACGTTCAGGGCTTAGGCTACACCTTC. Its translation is CASSYVQGLGYTF.

The chain's CDR3 is CASRPRTGGLYEQYF. CDR3 DNA: TGTGCCAGCAGACCTCGGACAGGGGGCCTGTACGAGCAGTACTTC. The J gene is TRBJ2-7, the V gene TRBV28, with 11 positions matching TRBD1. V dropped 6 bases and J dropped 4; count of bases not matched to a gene: 8. Germline V gene sequence: CDR1 MDHEN, CDR2 SYDVKM. The CDR3 length is 15 residues.